Listed below are T cell receptor beta chains from one sample, sequenced in a study of cytomegalovirus exposure and HLA in healthy donors. Sequencing used immunoSEQ multiplex PCR; TCRdb keeps in-frame clones, though not all of them. Altogether around 110,000 clones are present, over 70% being singletons, with the ten largest covering 0.79%. Source material: PBMCs. The receptors were sampled from a boy between 5 and 17 years old in good health and CMV-seronegative. Each CDR3 is given with its conserved first and last residue. A D gene is named only where the DNA matches it firmly. Part of the rows lack a size; the others show once, few, many or a class for expanded clones.

abundance: NA
j_gene: TRBJ1-5
v_gene: TRBV2
d_gene: NA
CDR3aa: CASTQGGGRQPQHF
CDR3nt: TGTGCCAGCACCCAAGGGGGGGGCCGGCAGCCCCAGCATTTT

abundance: NA
j_gene: TRBJ1-5
v_gene: TRBV4-1
d_gene: TRBD1
CDR3aa: CASSQGQGVDLSNQPQHF
CDR3nt: TGCGCCAGCAGCCAGGGACAGGGGGTAGACCTTAGCAATCAGCCCCAGCATTTT

abundance: NA
j_gene: TRBJ1-3
v_gene: TRBV4-1
d_gene: NA
CDR3aa: CASSQDQGRAGNTIYF
CDR3nt: TGCGCCAGCAGCCAAGATCAGGGCAGAGCTGGAAACACCATATATTTT

abundance: NA
j_gene: TRBJ1-4
v_gene: TRBV7-9
d_gene: NA
CDR3aa: CASSLDMANEKLFF
CDR3nt: TGTGCCAGCAGCTTGGACATGGCTAATGAAAAACTGTTTTTT

abundance: NA
j_gene: TRBJ2-1
v_gene: TRBV9
d_gene: TRBD2
CDR3aa: CASSVALWGGYNEQFF
CDR3nt: TGTGCCAGCAGCGTTGCTCTTTGGGGGGGGTACAATGAGCAGTTCTTC

abundance: few
j_gene: TRBJ2-4
v_gene: TRBV5-1
d_gene: NA
CDR3aa: CASSLASGQGIQYF
CDR3nt: TGCGCCAGCAGCTTGGCGTCGGGTCAGGGCATTCAGTACTTC

abundance: few
j_gene: TRBJ2-3
v_gene: TRBV25-1
d_gene: NA
CDR3aa: CASSPAAVDTQYF
CDR3nt: TGTGCCAGCAGCCCCGCGGCGGTGGATACGCAGTATTTT

abundance: NA
j_gene: TRBJ2-7
v_gene: TRBV2
d_gene: NA
CDR3aa: CASGRGSYEQYF
CDR3nt: TGTGCCAGCGGCCGGGGGTCCTACGAGCAGTACTTC

abundance: NA
j_gene: TRBJ2-1
v_gene: TRBV6-5
d_gene: NA
CDR3aa: CASSLGSLQFF
CDR3nt: TGTGCCAGCAGCCTTGGGAGCCTTCAGTTCTTC

abundance: NA
j_gene: TRBJ2-2
v_gene: TRBV5-1
d_gene: TRBD2
CDR3aa: CASSAIRTSGKMAGELFF
CDR3nt: TGCGCCAGCAGCGCTATCCGGACTAGCGGGAAAATGGCCGGGGAGCTGTTTTTT

abundance: NA
j_gene: TRBJ1-1
v_gene: TRBV5-4
d_gene: TRBD1
CDR3aa: CASSPGGQGGAEAFF
CDR3nt: TGTGCCAGCAGCCCCGGAGGACAGGGAGGGGCTGAAGCTTTCTTT

abundance: few
j_gene: TRBJ2-3
v_gene: TRBV14
d_gene: TRBD2
CDR3aa: CASSLHLAGYTDTQYF
CDR3nt: TGTGCCAGCAGCCTCCACCTAGCGGGCTACACAGATACGCAGTATTTT

abundance: once
j_gene: TRBJ2-3
v_gene: TRBV6-6
d_gene: NA
CDR3aa: CASSLSLSTDTQYF
CDR3nt: TGTGCCAGCAGTCTTTCCCTTAGCACAGATACGCAGTATTTT

abundance: once
j_gene: TRBJ1-4
v_gene: TRBV30
d_gene: TRBD1
CDR3aa: CGYSQGYEKLFF
CDR3nt: TGTGGCTATTCACAGGGGTATGAAAAACTGTTTTTT

abundance: NA
j_gene: TRBJ1-1
v_gene: TRBV5-4
d_gene: NA
CDR3aa: CASSLVEGYPLNTEAFF
CDR3nt: TGTGCCAGCAGCTTAGTGGAGGGGTACCCGCTGAACACTGAAGCTTTCTTT

abundance: NA
j_gene: TRBJ2-1
v_gene: TRBV9
d_gene: TRBD2
CDR3aa: CASRAGGFNEQFF
CDR3nt: TGTGCCAGCAGAGCGGGGGGGTTCAATGAGCAGTTCTTC

abundance: NA
j_gene: TRBJ1-5
v_gene: TRBV28
d_gene: TRBD1
CDR3aa: CASSFLLGQGIFDRSNQPQHF
CDR3nt: TGTGCCAGCAGTTTCTTATTGGGACAGGGAATTTTTGACCGTAGCAATCAGCCCCAGCATTTT

abundance: NA
j_gene: TRBJ1-3
v_gene: TRBV9
d_gene: NA
CDR3aa: CASGYTGRGNTIYF
CDR3nt: TGTGCCAGCGGCTACACAGGGCGCGGAAACACCATATATTTT

abundance: NA
j_gene: TRBJ1-1
v_gene: TRBV6-5
d_gene: TRBD1
CDR3aa: CASFSRDRTNTEAFF
CDR3nt: TGTGCCAGCTTCTCTAGGGACAGGACGAACACTGAAGCTTTCTTT

abundance: NA
j_gene: TRBJ2-3
v_gene: TRBV10-3
d_gene: NA
CDR3aa: CAIGGQTTDTQYF
CDR3nt: TGTGCCATCGGAGGGCAGACCACAGATACGCAGTATTTT

abundance: NA
j_gene: TRBJ1-3
v_gene: TRBV30
d_gene: TRBD1
CDR3aa: CAWSARQGTFGNTIYF
CDR3nt: TGTGCCTGGAGTGCCAGACAGGGTACTTTTGGAAACACCATATATTTT

abundance: NA
j_gene: TRBJ2-5
v_gene: TRBV28
d_gene: TRBD2
CDR3aa: CASSLSASGSRETQYF
CDR3nt: TGTGCCAGCAGTTTATCTGCTAGCGGGAGTCGGGAGACCCAGTACTTC

abundance: NA
j_gene: TRBJ2-3
v_gene: TRBV5-1
d_gene: NA
CDR3aa: CASSLQGPNTDTQYF
CDR3nt: TGCGCCAGCAGCTTGCAGGGGCCGAACACAGATACGCAGTATTTT

abundance: NA
j_gene: TRBJ1-5
v_gene: TRBV28
d_gene: TRBD1
CDR3aa: CASRGQGEQPQHF
CDR3nt: TGTGCCAGCAGAGGACAGGGCGAGCAGCCCCAGCATTTT

abundance: few
j_gene: TRBJ1-1
v_gene: TRBV9
d_gene: NA
CDR3aa: CASSVDRGANTEAFF
CDR3nt: TGTGCCAGCAGCGTAGATCGGGGAGCAAACACTGAAGCTTTCTTT

abundance: few
j_gene: TRBJ1-2
v_gene: TRBV7-9
d_gene: TRBD1
CDR3aa: CASRSDTRQGVGGYTF
CDR3nt: TGTGCCAGCAGATCCGACACCCGACAGGGAGTGGGTGGCTACACCTTC

abundance: NA
j_gene: TRBJ1-2
v_gene: TRBV5-6
d_gene: TRBD1
CDR3aa: CASSPGQGFGYTF
CDR3nt: TGTGCCAGCAGCCCTGGACAGGGTTTTGGCTACACCTTC

abundance: NA
j_gene: TRBJ2-7
v_gene: TRBV6-5
d_gene: NA
CDR3aa: CASSRTTVTYEQYF
CDR3nt: TGTGCCAGCAGCCGCACGACTGTCACCTACGAGCAGTACTTC

abundance: NA
j_gene: TRBJ2-5
v_gene: TRBV14
d_gene: NA
CDR3aa: CASSQGHAEETQYF
CDR3nt: TGTGCCAGCAGCCAAGGACACGCAGAAGAGACCCAGTACTTC

abundance: NA
j_gene: TRBJ1-2
v_gene: TRBV6-5
d_gene: NA
CDR3aa: CASSQAQAYGYTF
CDR3nt: TGTGCCAGCAGTCAAGCCCAAGCCTATGGCTACACCTTC

abundance: NA
j_gene: TRBJ2-3
v_gene: TRBV18
d_gene: NA
CDR3aa: CASSPENRSALTDTQYF
CDR3nt: TGTGCCAGCTCACCGGAGAACAGGTCTGCCCTCACAGATACGCAGTATTTT